The sequence of this T cell receptor beta chain was determined in a study of blood T cell repertoires in COVID-19. Across the whole study: Donors in the United States, Italy and Spain gave samples during acute or convalescent COVID-19. PBMCs, B-cell-depleted T cells, or T cells provided the cDNA or gDNA that made up the material.

Losses at the gene ends were 3 bases for V and 6 bases for J; bases not matched to a gene: 9. Germline lookup yields CDR1 SGHTA and CDR2 FQGNSA. The CDR3 totals 15 residues. Original methodology: Reference gene primer amplification yielded estimated nucleated cell counts. This table comes from immunoSEQ multiplex PCR, and its TCRdb copy is limited to in-frame clones, with some not included. The V and J calls and the clone size are those of that table, but D and trimming were determined from the DNA. Of 200,000 to 250,000 clones listed, 90% to 95% were seen once; the top ten hold more than 0.95%. Source material: peripheral blood. The chain combines TRBV7-2 with TRBJ2-5; TRBD2 matches 8 bases. The TCR comes from a man aged 30 to 39 with acute or convalescent COVID-19. The CDR3, as DNA: TGTGCCAGCAGCTTTTCCGGGGGGGCCAGAAAGACCCAGTACTTC. Protein product: CASSFSGGARKTQYF.